One T cell receptor beta chain is described in this entry. The antigen remains unidentified. This record belongs to a study of CD8 T cells in ankylosing spondylitis. General observations from the study: In reactive arthritis synovial fluid and blood, some motif variants had been reported before.

The V and J ends lost 6 bases and 10 bases, in that order; junction bases with no gene match: 15. CDR3 length equals 16 residues. Germline CDR1 and CDR2: MNHNS and SASEGT. The TCR beta libraries were generated through quantitative 5'-RACE incorporating molecular barcodes. TCRdb reprocessed the 5' RACE reads with MiXCR, giving one entry per CDR3 protein. The data contain under 250,000 distinct CDR3 sequences, around a quarter of them singletons. The chain joins TRBV6-1 to TRBJ2-1; 10 bases are a match to TRBD2. The source of this sequence is a male donor with ankylosing spondylitis or in good health (not recorded which). Sequencing used blood, either unsorted or a sorted T cell fraction (not recorded which). CDR3 DNA: TGTGCCAGCAGGAACCCTACTAGCGGGAACAGAGCCGAGCAGTTCTTC. Translation: CASRNPTSGNRAEQFF.